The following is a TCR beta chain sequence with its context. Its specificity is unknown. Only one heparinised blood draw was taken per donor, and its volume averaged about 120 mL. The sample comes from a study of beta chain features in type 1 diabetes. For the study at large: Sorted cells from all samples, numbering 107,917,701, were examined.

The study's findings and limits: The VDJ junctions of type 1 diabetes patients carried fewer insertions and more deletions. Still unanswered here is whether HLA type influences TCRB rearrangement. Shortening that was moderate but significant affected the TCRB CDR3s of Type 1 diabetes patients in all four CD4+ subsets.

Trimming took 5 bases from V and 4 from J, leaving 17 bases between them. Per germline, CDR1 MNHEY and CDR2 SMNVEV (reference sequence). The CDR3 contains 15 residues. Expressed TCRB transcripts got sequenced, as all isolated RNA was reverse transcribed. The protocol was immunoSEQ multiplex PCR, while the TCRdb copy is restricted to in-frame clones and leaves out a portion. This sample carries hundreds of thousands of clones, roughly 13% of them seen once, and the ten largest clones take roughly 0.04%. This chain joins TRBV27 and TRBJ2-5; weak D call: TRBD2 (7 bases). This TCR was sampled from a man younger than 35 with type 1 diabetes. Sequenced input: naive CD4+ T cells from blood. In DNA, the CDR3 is TGTGCCAGCAGTCCCCGGGGGGCGGTCGTAGAGACCCAGTACTTC. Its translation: CASSPRGAVVETQYF.